The 19 T cell receptor beta chains presented below share a single source sample, sequenced in a study of blood T cell repertoires in COVID-19. Sequenced by immunoSEQ multiplex PCR; TCRdb stores in-frame clones only, minus some. The table shows about 300,000 clones, with 87% occurring only once. The sample was PBMCs or T cells enriched from blood (not recorded which). These receptors were collected from a woman aged 30 to 39 who had recovered from COVID-19.

The rearrangement uses TRBV4-1 and TRBJ1-1; D possibly corresponds to TRBD1 (6 bases). Trimming pared 4 bases from V and 1 base from J, leaving 13 bases between. In germline, CDR1 is MGHRA, CDR2 YSYEKL. The CDR3 extends over 15 amino acids. The CDR3 here is CASSLAGGPNTEAFF. For the CDR3, the DNA is TGCGCCAGCAGCCTGGCGGGGGGGCCGAACACTGAAGCTTTCTTT.

This clone was recorded a few times. The V gene is TRBV28, the J gene TRBJ2-2; 9 bases are a match to TRBD1. Germline assignment: CDR1 MDHEN and CDR2 SYDVKM. This CDR3 comprises 14 residues. Germline trimming cut 6 bases from V and 1 base from J; bases unmatched to any gene: 0. The CDR3 region has the DNA TGTGCCAGCAGGGGACAGGGGAACACCGGGGAGCTGTTTTTT. It codes for CASRGQGNTGELFF. Full variable domain (outside the CDR3, taken from reference TRBV28 and TRBJ2-2): DVKVTQSSRYLVKRTGEKVFLECVQDMDHENMFWYRQDPGLGLRLIYFSYDVKMKEKGDIPEGYSVSREKKERFSLILESASTNQTSMYLCASRGQGNTGELFFGEGSRLTVL.

The V gene is TRBV7-9, the J gene TRBJ1-1, with D tentatively TRBD1 (6 bases). Trimming shortened V by 5 bases and J by 2 bases, and 9 bases separated the two germline ends. Germline CDR1 is SEHNR and CDR2 is FQNEAQ (reference sequence). The length of the CDR3 is 13 residues. For the CDR3, the DNA is TGTGCCAGCAGCAGGACAGTCAACACTGAAGCTTTCTTT. Its protein product is CASSRTVNTEAFF.

V gene TRBV19 combines with J gene TRBJ2-1; no definite D call. The CDR3 is 16 amino acids. The V and J ends lost 6 bases and 2 bases respectively, with 17 bases between them. The germline V gene has CDR1 LNHDA and CDR2 SQIVND (reference sequence). CDR3 coding DNA: TGTGCCAGTAGCACCGTCTGGGTTCAGGCCTACAATGAGCAGTTCTTC. This translates into CASSTVWVQAYNEQFF.

V usage is TRBV24-1 and J usage is TRBJ2-4; no firm D call. V was pared by 0 bases and J by 4 bases, with 12 bases between. The CDR3 is made up of 16 amino acids. Germline V gives CDR1 KGHDR, CDR2 SFDVKD. The CDR3 nucleotides are TGTGCCACCAGTGATTTGCAAGTAAACAGAAAAAACATTCAGTACTTC. Amino acid sequence: CATSDLQVNRKNIQYF.

The V and J genes are TRBV19 and TRBJ1-4; D is uncertain. Germline V gene data show CDR1 as LNHDA and CDR2 as SQIVND (reference sequence). The V end lost 6 bases, the J end lost 5 bases, and 7 bases lay between the germline ends. The CDR3 consists of 12 residues. The CDR3 loop reads CASSGRNEKLFF. The CDR3 bases are TGTGCCAGTAGCGGGAGGAATGAAAAACTGTTTTTT.

As for this clone: Other nucleotide sequences from this sample produce the same CDR3. The rearrangement joins TRBV15 to TRBJ1-5, with TRBD1 matching over 7 bases. The ends lost 3 bases at V and 1 base at J; junction bases unmatched: 3. Per the germline V gene, CDR1 is LNHNV and CDR2 is YYDKDF (reference sequence). There are 15 residues in the CDR3. The CDR3 is CATSREQGSNQPQHF. Written as DNA, the CDR3 is TGTGCCACCAGCAGGGAACAGGGGAGCAATCAGCCCCAGCATTTT. The variable domain in full, completed from reference TRBV15 and TRBJ1-5, reads DAMVIQNPRYQVTQFGKPVTLSCSQTLNHNVMYWYQQKSSQAPKLLFHYYDKDFNNEADTPDNFQSRRPNTSFCFLDIRSPGLGDTAMYLCATSREQGSNQPQHFGDGTRLSIL.

V usage is TRBV29-1 and J usage is TRBJ1-2; TRBD1 matches 9 bases. With 2 bases clipped from V and 5 bases from J, the junction kept 6 bases outside the gene matches. The CDR3 has 14 amino acids. Germline V lookup: CDR1 SQVTM, CDR2 ANQGSEA. This CDR3 reads CSVELGQGGYGYTF. CDR3 nucleotide sequence: TGCAGCGTTGAATTGGGACAGGGTGGGTATGGCTACACCTTC.

The gene calls are TRBV7-9 and TRBJ1-4; TRBD1 matches at 8 bases. This CDR3 comprises 14 residues. Per the germline V gene, CDR1 is SEHNR and CDR2 is FQNEAQ (reference sequence). J gave up 7 bases and V 4 bases, and 5 bases lay outside the gene matches. The DNA for the CDR3 is TGTGCCAGCAGCTCGGACAGGGTCGTTGAAAAACTGTTTTTT. Protein product: CASSSDRVVEKLFF.

V usage is TRBV30 and J usage is TRBJ1-5; 7 nucleotides agree with TRBD1. Germline loops: CDR1 GTSNPN, CDR2 SVGIG (reference sequence). This CDR3 is built from 13 residues. Trimming cost V 3 bases and J 5 bases; bases outside gene matches: 4. The CDR3 is CAWSATGHQPQHF. The CDR3, as DNA: TGTGCCTGGAGCGCGACAGGGCATCAGCCCCAGCATTTT.

The chain couples TRBV30 to TRBJ1-6; a weak D match, TRBD1 (5 bases). This CDR3 has 13 residues. The germline V gene has CDR1 GTSNPN and CDR2 SVGIG (reference sequence). V lost 1 base to trimming and J lost 12 bases, with 13 bases between them. CDR3 sequence: CAWSAGPRGPLHF. The DNA for the CDR3 is TGTGCCTGGAGTGCTGGGCCAAGGGGACCCCTCCACTTT.

This clone occurred once. This sequence joins TRBV11-1 and TRBJ1-4; 8 positions match TRBD1. The V gene's germline CDR1 is SGHAT and CDR2 FQDESV (reference sequence). With V trimmed by 5 bases and J by 0 bases, 5 bases remained unmatched. The CDR3 has 16 residues. The CDR3 spells CASSAGQGATNEKLFF. CDR3 sequence (DNA): TGTGCCAGCAGCGCCGGACAGGGCGCAACTAATGAAAAACTGTTTTTT.

The rearrangement uses TRBV7-3 and TRBJ2-3; possibly TRBD2 for D (5 bases). The CDR3 sequence is 15 residues long. V lost 5 bases to trimming and J lost 2 bases, with 14 bases between them. From germline, CDR1 is SGHTA and CDR2 FQGTGA. The CDR3 region is CASSPRATFTDTQYF. CDR3 DNA sequence: TGTGCCAGCAGCCCGAGGGCCACCTTCACAGATACGCAGTATTTT.

The chain uses TRBV9 and TRBJ2-3, with TRBD2 matching over 12 bases. This CDR3 spans 18 amino acids. The V and J ends lost 0 bases and 4 bases, in that order; junction bases with no gene match: 9. Germline lookup yields CDR1 SGDLS and CDR2 YYNGEE. Written as DNA, the CDR3 is TGTGCCAGCAGCGTAGTGGGCCTAGCGGGGGGGATTGCAGATACGCAGTATTTT. Protein: CASSVVGLAGGIADTQYF.

The chain's CDR3 is CASSLNRNTEAFF. The CDR3 bases are TGTGCCAGCAGCCTAAACCGGAACACTGAAGCTTTCTTT. This chain uses TRBV6-5 with TRBJ1-1, with D unresolved. This CDR3 has 13 residues. Germline CDR1 and CDR2: MNHEY and SVGAGI. Trimming removed 6 bases at V and 1 base at J, with 9 bases between.

The rearrangement uses TRBV19 and TRBJ2-3, with D possibly matching TRBD2 (5 bases). The CDR3 is 14 amino acids. Germline V gene data show CDR1 as LNHDA and CDR2 as SQIVND (reference sequence). V shed 3 bases and J shed 0 bases, with 7 bases lying between them. Here the CDR3 reads CASSMDSSTDTQYF. The CDR3 DNA sequence: TGTGCCAGTAGTATGGACTCTAGCACAGATACGCAGTATTTT.

The J gene is TRBJ1-2, the V gene TRBV6-4; 8 bases are a match to TRBD1. Germline V CDR1 and CDR2: MRHNA, SNTAGT. The CDR3 has 13 residues. V lost 3 bases, J lost 7 bases, and 4 bases stayed unmatched. The CDR3 sequence: CASSDPGTGGYTF. The CDR3 DNA sequence: TGTGCCAGCAGTGATCCTGGGACAGGTGGCTACACCTTC.

The J gene is TRBJ1-2, the V gene TRBV5-6, with D maybe TRBD1 (5 bases). This CDR3 region has 13 residues. V was cut by 9 bases and J by 2 bases, with 14 bases left in between. Germline V gives CDR1 SGHDT, CDR2 YYEEEE. The CDR3 DNA follows: TGTGCCACCCAAATGGGGCGAAACTATGGCTACACCTTC. Its translation: CATQMGRNYGYTF.

The V and J genes are TRBV5-4 and TRBJ1-2, with TRBD1 matching 10 bases. This CDR3 has 15 amino acids. The V gene's germline CDR1 is SGHNT and CDR2 YYREEE (reference sequence). V lost 4 bases to trimming and J lost 6 bases; unmatched junction nucleotides: 9. The CDR3 spells CASSTDDRGLDGYTF. In DNA form, the CDR3 reads TGTGCCAGCAGCACGGACGACAGGGGGCTAGATGGCTACACCTTC. Full variable domain (remainder filled in from reference TRBV5-4 and TRBJ1-2): ETGVTQSPTHLIKTRGQQVTLRCSSQSGHNTVSWYQQALGQGPQFIFQYYREEENGRGNFPPRFSGLQFPNYSSELNVNALELDDSALYLCASSTDDRGLDGYTFGSGTRLTVV.